This passage covers 22 T cell receptor beta chains from one sample sequenced in a study of monozygotic twins with inflammatory bowel disease. TCRdb reanalyzed the 5' RACE reads, giving one entry per CDR3 protein sequence and no DNA. The sample includes 440,000 or so distinct CDR3 sequences. Specimen: blood. These receptors all stem from a human donor with ulcerative colitis or Crohn's disease, or a healthy co-twin of an affected twin (not recorded which).

The rearrangement links TRBV19 to TRBJ1-1; TCRdb's D call, TRBD1, is unchecked because there is no DNA. CDR1 is LNHDA, CDR2 SQIVND, per germline (reference sequence). The CDR3 consists of 15 residues. CDR3 region: CASSVQGTYDTEAFF.

This chain joins TRBV7-9 and TRBJ2-2. CDR3 length: 13 residues. The germline gives CDR1 SEHNR, CDR2 FQNEAQ (reference sequence). CDR3 in amino acids: CASSLKATGELFF.

This chain connects TRBV20-1 to TRBJ2-7. CDR1 and CDR2 (germline): DFQATT, SNEGSKA (reference sequence). This CDR3 spans 14 amino acids. This CDR3 reads CSARVTHLSYEQYF.

CDR3: CASSFYPSGGLGTEAFF. V usage is TRBV7-2 and J usage is TRBJ1-1; absent DNA, TCRdb's TRBD1 call cannot be checked. This CDR3 has 17 amino acids. Per the germline V gene, CDR1 is SGHTA and CDR2 is FQGNSA.

J is TRBJ2-7 and V is TRBV27; TCRdb's assignment of TRBD1 cannot be checked, as there is no DNA. CDR1 and CDR2 from the germline V gene are MNHEY and SMNVEV (reference sequence). This CDR3 is built from 16 residues. The CDR3 spells CASSPSAGTRSYEQYF.

The gene calls are TRBV2 and TRBJ2-7. Germline CDR1 and CDR2: SNHLY and FYNNEI. The CDR3 extends over 11 amino acids. CDR3 in amino acids: CASSEAYEQYF.

The chain carries TRBV5-6 and TRBJ2-2; the D call of TRBD1 rests on TCRdb alone, since no DNA is present to check it. This CDR3 is built from 15 residues. Looked up from germline, CDR1 is SGHDT and CDR2 is YYEEEE. The CDR3: CASSFGGGRTGELFF.

This chain connects TRBV3-1 to TRBJ1-5. The CDR3 has 13 amino acids. Germline CDR1 LGHDT, CDR2 YNNKEL (reference sequence). CDR3 sequence reads: CASSPRLAQPQHF. Full variable domain (rest looked up from reference TRBV3-1 and TRBJ1-5): DTAVSQTPKYLVTQMGNDKSIKCEQNLGHDTMYWYKQDSKKFLKIMFSYNNKELIINETVPNRFSPKSPDKAHLNLHINSLELGDSAVYFCASSPRLAQPQHFGDGTRLSIL.

This chain uses TRBV15 with TRBJ2-7; TCRdb's D call, TRBD1, is unchecked because there is no DNA. This CDR3 spans 14 amino acids. Germline CDR1 and CDR2: LNHNV and YYDKDF (reference sequence). CDR3 in amino acids: CATSRTGDTYEQYF.

The chain uses TRBV20-1 and TRBJ2-4; TCRdb indicates TRBD1, and absent DNA this call remains unverified. The CDR3 has 11 amino acids. From germline, CDR1 is DFQATT and CDR2 SNEGSKA (reference sequence). CDR3 protein: CSAPTGGIQYF.

V gene TRBV5-1 combines with J gene TRBJ2-5; TCRdb outputs TRBD2, but without DNA this stays unchecked. CDR1 is SGHRS and CDR2 is YFSETQ in the germline V gene. This CDR3 is 15 amino acids long. The CDR3 region is CASSYRLAGTETQYF.

The chain employs TRBV7-9 and TRBJ2-4; TCRdb's D call, TRBD2, is unchecked because there is no DNA. The germline gives CDR1 SEHNR, CDR2 FQNEAQ (reference sequence). This CDR3 region has 15 residues. CDR3 sequence: CASSRAGGGANIQYF.

The chain has TRBV11-2 and TRBJ2-7; the TCRdb D gene call, TRBD2, has no DNA to confirm it. The CDR3 is 18 amino acids. Germline V gives CDR1 SGHAT, CDR2 FQNNGV. The CDR3 here is CASIPGLGLAGVPYEQYF.

The gene calls are TRBV7-2 and TRBJ2-1; TCRdb returns TRBD2, unconfirmable since there is no DNA. Germline V gene data show CDR1 as SGHTA and CDR2 as FQGNSA. This CDR3 region has 13 residues. The CDR3 protein is CAYIAEMSNEQFF.

The chain has TRBV5-1 and TRBJ1-1; TCRdb's D gene call, TRBD1, goes unchecked for lack of DNA. This CDR3 is 14 amino acids long. Germline V gene data show CDR1 as SGHRS and CDR2 as YFSETQ. CDR3 residues: CASSLGQVHTEAFF.

The chain carries TRBV5-1 and TRBJ1-3. This CDR3 region has 15 residues. Germline V lookup: CDR1 SGHRS, CDR2 YFSETQ. CDR3 in amino acids: CASSLGRDLGNTIYF. The full variable domain, completed using reference TRBV5-1 and TRBJ1-3, is KAGVTQTPRYLIKTRGQQVTLSCSPISGHRSVSWYQQTPGQGLQFLFEYFSETQRNKGNFPGRFSGRQFSNSRSEMNVSTLELGDSALYLCASSLGRDLGNTIYFGEGSWLTVV.

The chain joins TRBV2 to TRBJ2-1; TCRdb's D gene call, TRBD1, goes unchecked for lack of DNA. Germline V gene sequence: CDR1 SNHLY, CDR2 FYNNEI. The CDR3 spans 13 residues. The CDR3 protein is CASSERVGAEQFF.

The V call is TRBV5-1, the J call TRBJ2-1. The CDR3 contains 11 residues. Germline CDR1 and CDR2: SGHRS and YFSETQ. The CDR3 loop is CASSLGLGEFF. Combining the CDR3 with reference TRBV5-1 and TRBJ2-1 gives the whole variable domain KAGVTQTPRYLIKTRGQQVTLSCSPISGHRSVSWYQQTPGQGLQFLFEYFSETQRNKGNFPGRFSGRQFSNSRSEMNVSTLELGDSALYLCASSLGLGEFFGPGTRLTVL.

The rearrangement uses TRBV7-2 and TRBJ2-3. CDR1 and CDR2 (germline): SGHTA, FQGNSA. The CDR3 is 13 residues long. The CDR3 here is CASSLVSRAMWYF.

The chain recombines TRBV4-2 with TRBJ1-1; TCRdb outputs TRBD1, but without DNA this stays unchecked. The CDR3 sequence is 15 residues long. In germline, CDR1 is LGHNA, CDR2 YNFKEQ. The CDR3 here is CASSPTRGRWAEAFF.

The CDR3 loop is CSVEGWRYNEQFF. The chain employs TRBV29-1 and TRBJ2-1. The CDR3 covers 13 residues. Germline lookup yields CDR1 SQVTM and CDR2 ANQGSEA.

The chain links TRBV20-1 to TRBJ2-3; lacking DNA, the TRBD1 call made by TCRdb goes unchecked. The CDR3 contains 14 residues. Germline lookup yields CDR1 DFQATT and CDR2 SNEGSKA (reference sequence). The CDR3 reads CSASGTHGADTQYF.